This T cell receptor beta chain is from a study of blood T cell repertoires in COVID-19. Whole-study context: Some COVID-19 samples were acute and others convalescent; all came from the United States, Italy and Spain. Sources were T cells, B-cell-depleted T cells, or PBMCs; the material itself was cDNA or gDNA.

The V gene's germline CDR1 is MNHEY and CDR2 SVGAGI. With 7 bases removed from V and 3 bases from J, the gap between germline ends came to 10 bases. CDR3 length equals 12 residues. Per the original data handling: Estimates of nucleated cell counts were drawn from the amplification of reference gene primers. Clones were sequenced by immunoSEQ multiplex PCR, and TCRdb holds only the in-frame ones, with some missing. V and J calls and clone size are as listed in that table; D and trimming were resolved from the DNA. The profile shows about 200,000 clones, 88% of them singletons. The rearrangement joins TRBV6-5 to TRBJ2-7; D remains unclear. Sequenced input: peripheral blood. The source of this sequence is a man in his forties with active or convalescent COVID-19. The DNA of the CDR3 is TGTGCCAGCAATGGAGACGGCTACGAGCAGTACTTC. Translating gives CASNGDGYEQYF.